A single sample gave rise to the 29 T cell receptor beta chains below, sequenced in a study of a mutant IDH1 vaccine in newly diagnosed glioma. Their antigen targets remain unknown. Time point here: week 5, during vaccination. A single vaccine dose contained 300 ug of mutant IDH1 20-mer peptide, and topical imiquimod was used with it. Using immunoSEQ multiplex PCR, the repertoire was profiled, and TCRdb retains in-frame clones only, with some absent. The sample holds 25,000 to 35,000 clones, around 92% seen once. This specimen was PBMCs, taken from a glioma patient whose treatment included an IDH1 peptide vaccine. Every receptor here comes from a young man with glioma.

The rearrangement joins TRBV19 to TRBJ1-2; TRBD1 agrees at 9 bases. This CDR3 region has 14 residues. Germline-derived CDR1 and CDR2 are LNHDA and SQIVND (reference sequence). J gave up 6 bases and V 6 bases, and 8 bases lay outside the gene matches. The CDR3 sequence: CASRDRGKINGYTF. CDR3 sequence (DNA): TGTGCCAGTAGGGACAGGGGAAAGATCAATGGCTACACCTTC.

The genes are TRBV27 and TRBJ2-2, with 12 bases lining up with TRBD1. Trimming cost V 4 bases and J 6 bases; bases outside gene matches: 9. The germline CDR1 and CDR2 sequences are MNHEY and SMNVEV (reference sequence). This CDR3 is 17 amino acids long. The CDR3 spells CASSYLPGQGAPGELFF. In DNA, the CDR3 is TGTGCCAGCAGTTACCTCCCGGGACAGGGGGCCCCCGGGGAGCTGTTTTTT.

The chain joins TRBV9 to TRBJ1-6, with D possibly being TRBD1 (5 bases). V was trimmed by 4 bases and J by 6 bases, leaving 14 bases between them. This CDR3 comprises 15 residues. The germline V gene has CDR1 SGDLS and CDR2 YYNGEE. The DNA of the CDR3 is TGTGCCAGCAGCCTCGCCCCCGGGACTAATTCACCCCTCCACTTT. This gives the protein CASSLAPGTNSPLHF.

This sequence joins TRBV6-6 and TRBJ1-2, with D maybe TRBD1 (5 bases). V gave up 2 bases and J gave up 3 bases, with 10 bases separating them. Germline loops: CDR1 MNHNY, CDR2 SVGAGI (reference sequence). The length of the CDR3 is 14 residues. The CDR3 nucleotides are TGTGCCAGCAGTTACAGGGGCCGGGACTATGGCTACACCTTC. Translating it yields CASSYRGRDYGYTF.

V usage is TRBV6-6 and J usage is TRBJ1-2; the D is unclear. The CDR3 has 15 amino acids. V gave up 6 bases and J gave up 7 bases, with 21 bases separating them. CDR1 and CDR2 (germline): MNHNY, SVGAGI (reference sequence). The CDR3 loop is CASSLDGSAWGGYTF. The CDR3 DNA is TGTGCCAGCAGCTTGGACGGGAGCGCCTGGGGTGGCTACACCTTC.

The CDR3 DNA is TGTGCCAGCAGGGAATTAGCGGGAGGGCCTGAAGAGCAGTTCTTC. It translates to CASRELAGGPEEQFF. The chain recombines TRBV7-2 with TRBJ2-1, with TRBD2 matching over 11 bases. Germline-derived CDR1 and CDR2 are SGHTA and FQGNSA. The junction had 11 bases not matched to a gene; V was cut back by 6 bases and J by 10 bases. The CDR3 has 15 amino acids.

This chain links TRBV6-5 with TRBJ2-7; D may be TRBD1 or TRBD2 (5 bases each). The CDR3 runs 13 residues. Germline CDR1 MNHEY, CDR2 SVGAGI. The V gene lost 8 bases and the J gene lost 6 bases, with 17 bases spanning the gap. CDR3 coding DNA: TGTGCCAGCGCCGGGACGGTCCCGGGCGAGCAGTACTTC. Encoded protein: CASAGTVPGEQYF.

V usage is TRBV18 and J usage is TRBJ2-7; 7 bases line up with TRBD1. The CDR3 has 14 residues. Losses at the gene ends were 6 bases for V and 1 base for J; bases not matched to a gene: 6. Looked up from germline, CDR1 is KGHSH and CDR2 is LQKENI. This chain's CDR3 is CASSRGQASYEQYF. CDR3 nucleotide sequence: TGTGCCAGCTCCCGAGGACAGGCATCCTACGAGCAGTACTTC.

The rearrangement joins TRBV13 to TRBJ2-7; 8 positions match TRBD2. The germline V gene encodes CDR1 PRHDT and CDR2 FYEKMQ (reference sequence). The CDR3 has 12 residues. Trimming took 4 bases from V and 5 from J; bases not matched to a gene: 1. CDR3 residues: CASSSGLDEQYF. CDR3 DNA sequence: TGTGCCAGCAGCTCGGGACTAGACGAGCAGTACTTC.

This clone has a single count. The rearrangement uses TRBV4-1 and TRBJ2-6; a weak D match, TRBD2 (6 bases). CDR3 length: 17 residues. The germline V and J ends were trimmed by 1 base and 5 bases, with 15 bases remaining between them. CDR1 is MGHRA, CDR2 YSYEKL, per germline. This CDR3 is CASSQGAGAGRANVLTF. As DNA, the CDR3 is TGCGCCAGCAGCCAAGGAGCGGGTGCTGGTAGGGCCAACGTCCTGACTTTC.

The chain is built from TRBV5-4 and TRBJ1-4; D is undetermined. Germline V CDR1 and CDR2: SGHNT, YYREEE (reference sequence). The CDR3 has 13 residues. Trimming removed 0 bases at V and 10 bases at J, with 10 bases between. CDR3 loop: CASSLAGRGKLFF. In DNA, the CDR3 is TGTGCCAGCAGCTTGGCGGGTCGTGGAAAACTGTTTTTT.

V and J are TRBV5-4 and TRBJ1-1; D uncertain. This CDR3 region has 15 residues. Trimming took 5 bases from V and 1 from J, leaving 15 bases between them. Germline assignment: CDR1 SGHNT and CDR2 YYREEE (reference sequence). The CDR3 here is CASRTGPERNTEAFF. CDR3 coding DNA: TGTGCCAGCAGGACCGGGCCTGAGAGGAACACTGAAGCTTTCTTT. Combining the CDR3 with reference TRBV5-4 and TRBJ1-1 gives the whole variable domain ETGVTQSPTHLIKTRGQQVTLRCSSQSGHNTVSWYQQALGQGPQFIFQYYREEENGRGNFPPRFSGLQFPNYSSELNVNALELDDSALYLCASRTGPERNTEAFFGQGTRLTVV.

The rearrangement uses TRBV25-1 and TRBJ2-1; 8 nucleotides match TRBD2. After removal of 5 bases from V and 7 bases from J, the junction contained 13 bases not matched to a gene. Germline V gene sequence: CDR1 MGHDK, CDR2 SYGVNS. This CDR3 comprises 16 residues. DNA for the CDR3: TGTGCCAGCAGTTCCCGAGGAGCGGGAGTTTGGAATGAGCAGTTCTTC. Residues: CASSSRGAGVWNEQFF.

V and J are TRBV6-5 and TRBJ2-1; 7 bases align to TRBD2. The CDR3 is 16 amino acids. Germline CDR1 and CDR2: MNHEY and SVGAGI. J lost 8 bases, V lost 0 bases, and 10 bases had no gene match. CDR3 sequence reads: CASSYSAGAGDDEQFF. The CDR3, as DNA: TGTGCCAGCAGTTACTCGGCGGGAGCTGGGGATGATGAGCAGTTCTTC.

This clone was observed a single time. This chain links TRBV27 with TRBJ2-7; D may be TRBD2 (5 bases). This CDR3 contains 11 residues. Germline V CDR1 and CDR2: MNHEY, SMNVEV (reference sequence). The ends were cut back, 6 bases at V and 6 bases at J, with 9 bases in the middle. As DNA, the CDR3 is TGTGCCAGCAGATCTACTAGCGAGCAGTACTTC. Translating gives CASRSTSEQYF.

This rearrangement joins TRBV5-6 to TRBJ1-4, with TRBD1 matching 7 bases. The CDR3 is made up of 15 amino acids. J was trimmed by 6 bases and V by 3 bases; bases with no gene match: 8. Germline assignment: CDR1 SGHDT and CDR2 YYEEEE. The CDR3 nucleotides are TGTGCCAGCAGCTATTTACAGGGGAGCGATGAAAAACTGTTTTTT. Its protein product is CASSYLQGSDEKLFF.

The chain employs TRBV29-1 and TRBJ2-1; no clear D. The CDR3 has 15 amino acids. In germline, CDR1 is SQVTM, CDR2 ANQGSEA. Trimming pared 6 bases from V and 0 bases from J, leaving 15 bases between. The DNA for the CDR3 is TGCAGCGTGCCCTTCCGGGCTAGCTCCTACAATGAGCAGTTCTTC. It is translated as CSVPFRASSYNEQFF.

The table lists this clone with a few counts. The chain joins TRBV6-5 to TRBJ2-6, with D unresolved. Trimming pared 5 bases from V and 1 base from J, leaving 6 bases between. This CDR3 has 14 amino acids. Germline V lookup: CDR1 MNHEY, CDR2 SVGAGI. CDR3 sequence: CASSTSSGANVLTF. Written as DNA, the CDR3 is TGTGCCAGCAGTACCTCTTCTGGGGCCAACGTCCTGACTTTC.

The chain carries TRBV5-4 and TRBJ1-1; TRBD1 aligns across 9 bases. Germline V CDR1 and CDR2: SGHNT, YYREEE (reference sequence). V lost 3 bases and J lost 1; bases outside the gene matches: 1. This CDR3 is 14 amino acids long. The CDR3 sequence: CASSSDRGNTEAFF. CDR3 coding DNA: TGTGCCAGCAGCTCGGACAGGGGGAACACTGAAGCTTTCTTT.

The J gene is TRBJ2-7, the V gene TRBV4-1; TRBD1 matches 9 bases. This CDR3 has 16 amino acids. The germline V gene encodes CDR1 MGHRA and CDR2 YSYEKL. The V and J ends lost 0 bases and 5 bases, in that order; junction bases with no gene match: 8. CDR3 in amino acids: CASSQEGTGGEDEQYF. The CDR3 region has the DNA TGCGCCAGCAGCCAAGAGGGTACAGGGGGCGAGGACGAGCAGTACTTC.

The count of this clone is one. This chain links TRBV30 with TRBJ1-5; 7 positions match TRBD1. V was pared by 5 bases and J by 0 bases, with 4 bases of the junction left unmatched. Germline CDR1 and CDR2: GTSNPN and SVGIG (reference sequence). CDR3 length: 14 amino acids. The DNA for the CDR3 is TGTGCCTGGTCGACAGGGCTTAGCAATCAGCCCCAGCATTTT. As protein: CAWSTGLSNQPQHF.

The chain combines TRBV11-1 with TRBJ2-7; TRBD1 might be the D (5 bases). The ends were cut back, 3 bases at V and 6 bases at J, with 12 bases in the middle. The CDR3 runs 13 residues. In germline, CDR1 is SGHAT, CDR2 FQDESV (reference sequence). The CDR3 here is CASSLEQAAEQYF. CDR3 bases: TGTGCCAGCAGCTTGGAACAGGCGGCCGAGCAGTACTTC.

V and J are TRBV30 and TRBJ1-5, with D possibly being TRBD1 (5 bases). Per the germline V gene, CDR1 is GTSNPN and CDR2 is SVGIG (reference sequence). The CDR3 extends over 15 amino acids. The V gene lost 5 bases and the J gene lost 0 bases, with 14 bases spanning the gap. The CDR3 nucleotides read TGTGCCTGGGCGAATACAGGAAATAGCAATCAGCCCCAGCATTTT. This codes for CAWANTGNSNQPQHF.

The chain combines TRBV29-1 with TRBJ1-1, with no clear D. Trimming stripped 4 bases from V and 0 bases from J, with 9 bases between. Germline CDR1 reads SQVTM; CDR2 reads ANQGSEA. The CDR3 runs 13 residues. The CDR3 DNA sequence: TGCAGCGTTGCCTTTACGGTGAACACTGAAGCTTTCTTT. This gives the protein CSVAFTVNTEAFF.

This clone has a single count. V usage is TRBV19 and J usage is TRBJ2-7; D is unresolved. CDR1 is LNHDA and CDR2 is SQIVND in the germline V gene (reference sequence). CDR3 length: 10 residues. Trimming removed 6 bases at V and 9 bases at J, with 9 bases between. CDR3 residues: CASSVPRQYF. The CDR3 nucleotides are TGTGCCAGTAGCGTTCCGAGGCAGTACTTC.

The V and J genes are TRBV2 and TRBJ1-6, with 7 bases fitting TRBD1. The ends lost 8 bases at V and 7 bases at J; junction bases unmatched: 11. Germline V CDR1 and CDR2: SNHLY, FYNNEI. The CDR3 is made up of 15 amino acids. CDR3 residues: CASRAGGVSNSPLHF. The CDR3 DNA is TGTGCCAGCCGGGCAGGGGGGGTCTCCAATTCACCCCTCCACTTT. The full variable domain, rest sourced from reference TRBV2 and TRBJ1-6, is EPEVTQTPSHQVTQMGQEVILRCVPISNHLYFYWYRQILGQKVEFLVSFYNNEISEKSEIFDDQFSVERPDGSNFTLKIRSTKLEDSAMYFCASRAGGVSNSPLHFGNGTRLTVT.

This chain links TRBV15 with TRBJ2-7, with D perhaps matching TRBD2 (6 bases). The CDR3 totals 15 residues. Germline lookup yields CDR1 LNHNV and CDR2 YYDKDF (reference sequence). Trimming shortened V by 3 bases and J by 2 bases, and 14 bases separated the two germline ends. The CDR3 loop reads CATSRGPGGAYEQYF. CDR3 bases: TGTGCCACCAGCAGGGGACCCGGGGGAGCCTACGAGCAGTACTTC.

The V and J genes are TRBV4-1 and TRBJ2-2; D possibly corresponds to TRBD1 (7 bases). V dropped 4 bases and J dropped 4 bases, with 19 bases sitting between them. Germline-derived CDR1 and CDR2 are MGHRA and YSYEKL. The CDR3 spans 17 residues. The CDR3, as DNA: TGCGCCAGCAGCCCCAGTGGAGGGGGCATCGGCACCGGGGAGCTGTTTTTT. Encoded protein: CASSPSGGGIGTGELFF.

The chain combines TRBV27 with TRBJ2-1, with 10 bases fitting TRBD2. Germline V gene lookup returns CDR1 MNHEY and CDR2 SMNVEV (reference sequence). This CDR3 region has 15 residues. Unmatched junction bases numbered 7, after V lost 2 bases and J lost 9 bases. The CDR3 DNA follows: TGTGCCAGCAGTTTAAGTCTAGCGGGAGCGAGTGAGCAGTTCTTC. Translated, it gives CASSLSLAGASEQFF.